The clone carrying this T cell receptor beta chain was seen repeatedly, ten times or more. What it binds is not known. This record belongs to a study of T cells in Graves' hyperthyroidism and ophthalmopathy. Across the study: At the time of initial diagnosis and before any treatment, peripheral blood was collected.

Patients were excluded for uncontrolled infection, other autoimmune disease, pregnancy or lactation. Amplified TCR beta CDR3 regions came from RNA transcripts. The study used the HTBI primer set for a first-round RT-PCR of the TCR CDR3. TCRdb itself ran the multiplex PCR reads through MiXCR, one entry per CDR3 protein. The data contain about 720,000 distinct CDR3 sequences, about 19% of them seen just once; the ten biggest clones take up over 15%. Trimming removed 1 base from V and 2 bases from J, with 17 bases in between. Per the germline V gene, CDR1 is LGHDT and CDR2 is YNNKEL (reference sequence). CDR3 length: 17 amino acids. Overall study results and limits: Most expanded thyroid clonotypes above 0.001 also appeared in blood. Ophthalmopathy could be told apart from stable hyperthyroidism with a 13 V-J model.

This chain joins TRBV3-1 and TRBJ1-1; D possibly corresponds to TRBD1 (5 bases). Material for sequencing was blood. This TCR came from a woman in her fifties or sixties with Graves' hyperthyroidism that later progressed to Graves' ophthalmopathy. In nucleotides, the CDR3 is TGTGCCAGCAGCCAAGGACATGTTGGGGGAGTCAACACTGAAGCTTTCTTT. Translation gives CASSQGHVGGVNTEAFF.